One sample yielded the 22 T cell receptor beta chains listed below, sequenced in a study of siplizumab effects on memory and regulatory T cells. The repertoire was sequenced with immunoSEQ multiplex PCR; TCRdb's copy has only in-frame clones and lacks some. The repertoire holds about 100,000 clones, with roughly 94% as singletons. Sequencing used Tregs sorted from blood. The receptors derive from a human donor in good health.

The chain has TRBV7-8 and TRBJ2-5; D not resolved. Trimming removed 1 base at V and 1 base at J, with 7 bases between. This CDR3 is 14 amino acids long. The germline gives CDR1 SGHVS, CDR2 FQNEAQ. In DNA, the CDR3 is TGTGCCAGCAGCTTAGTAGTCAGCCAAGAGACCCAGTACTTC. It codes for CASSLVVSQETQYF.

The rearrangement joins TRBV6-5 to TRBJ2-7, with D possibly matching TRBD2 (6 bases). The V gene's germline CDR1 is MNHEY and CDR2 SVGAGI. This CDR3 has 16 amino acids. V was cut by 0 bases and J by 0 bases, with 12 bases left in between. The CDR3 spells CASSYSSTSHSYEQYF. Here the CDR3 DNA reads TGTGCCAGCAGTTACTCGAGCACTAGCCACTCCTACGAGCAGTACTTC.

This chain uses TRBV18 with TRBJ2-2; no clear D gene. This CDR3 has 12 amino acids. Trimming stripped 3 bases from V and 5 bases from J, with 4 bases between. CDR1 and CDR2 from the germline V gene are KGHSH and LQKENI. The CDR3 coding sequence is TGTGCCAGCTCACCGAGGACCGGGGAGCTGTTTTTT. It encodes CASSPRTGELFF.

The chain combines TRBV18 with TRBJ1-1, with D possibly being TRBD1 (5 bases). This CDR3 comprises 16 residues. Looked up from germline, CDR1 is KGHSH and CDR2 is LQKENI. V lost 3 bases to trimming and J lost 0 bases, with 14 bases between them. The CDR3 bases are TGTGCCAGCTCACCCAGGGACCGCGTAATGAACACTGAAGCTTTCTTT. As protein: CASSPRDRVMNTEAFF.

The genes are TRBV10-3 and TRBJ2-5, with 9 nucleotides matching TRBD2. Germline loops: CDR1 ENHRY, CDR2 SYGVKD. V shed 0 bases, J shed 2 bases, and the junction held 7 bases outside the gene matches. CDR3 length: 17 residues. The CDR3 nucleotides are TGTGCCATCAGTGAGTCAGCGGGAGGAGGAGGACAAGAGACCCAGTACTTC. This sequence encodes CAISESAGGGGQETQYF.

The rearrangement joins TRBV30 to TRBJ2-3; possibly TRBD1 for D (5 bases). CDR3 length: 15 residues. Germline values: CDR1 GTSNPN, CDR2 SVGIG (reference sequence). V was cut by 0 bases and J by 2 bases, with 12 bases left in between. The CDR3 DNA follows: TGTGCCTGGAGTGTTTGGACACACTCCACAGATACGCAGTATTTT. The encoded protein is CAWSVWTHSTDTQYF.

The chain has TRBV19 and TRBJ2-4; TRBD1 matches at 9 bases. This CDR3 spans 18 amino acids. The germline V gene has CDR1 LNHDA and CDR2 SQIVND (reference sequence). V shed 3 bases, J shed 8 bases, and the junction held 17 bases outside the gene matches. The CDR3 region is CASSMLMGVGTGRHIQYF. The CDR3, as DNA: TGTGCCAGTAGTATGTTAATGGGGGTGGGGACAGGGAGGCACATTCAGTACTTC.

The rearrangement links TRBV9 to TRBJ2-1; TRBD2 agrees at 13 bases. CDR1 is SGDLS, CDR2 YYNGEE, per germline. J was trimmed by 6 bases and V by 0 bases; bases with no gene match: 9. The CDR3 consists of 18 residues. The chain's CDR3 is CASSVAPTGLAGPNEQFF. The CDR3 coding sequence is TGTGCCAGCAGCGTAGCCCCAACGGGACTAGCGGGACCCAATGAGCAGTTCTTC.

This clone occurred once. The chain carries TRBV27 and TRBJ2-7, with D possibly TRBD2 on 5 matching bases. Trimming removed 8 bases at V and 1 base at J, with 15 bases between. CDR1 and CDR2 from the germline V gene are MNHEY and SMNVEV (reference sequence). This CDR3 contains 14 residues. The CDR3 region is CASRGSAISYEQYF. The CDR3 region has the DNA TGTGCCAGCCGAGGGAGTGCCATATCCTACGAGCAGTACTTC.

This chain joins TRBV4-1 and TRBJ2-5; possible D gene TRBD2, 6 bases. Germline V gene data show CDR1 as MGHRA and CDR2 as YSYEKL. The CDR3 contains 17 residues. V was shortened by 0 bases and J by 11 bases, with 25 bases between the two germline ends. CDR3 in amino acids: CASSQETASAEIREQYF. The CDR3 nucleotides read TGCGCCAGCAGCCAAGAAACGGCTAGCGCTGAGATCCGGGAGCAGTACTTC.

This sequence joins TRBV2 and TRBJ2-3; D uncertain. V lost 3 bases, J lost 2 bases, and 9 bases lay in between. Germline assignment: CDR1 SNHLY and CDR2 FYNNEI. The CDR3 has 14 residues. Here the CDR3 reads CASSEYLSTDTQYF. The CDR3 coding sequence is TGTGCCAGCAGTGAGTACCTATCCACAGATACGCAGTATTTT.

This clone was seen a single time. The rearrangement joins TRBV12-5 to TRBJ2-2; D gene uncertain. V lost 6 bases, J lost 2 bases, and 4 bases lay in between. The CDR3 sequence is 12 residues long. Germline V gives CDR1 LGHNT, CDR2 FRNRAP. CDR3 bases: TGTGCTAGTGGCCCCAACACCGGGGAGCTGTTTTTT. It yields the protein CASGPNTGELFF. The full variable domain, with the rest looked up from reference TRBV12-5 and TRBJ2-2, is DARVTQTPRHKVTEMGQEVTMRCQPILGHNTVFWYRQTMMQGLELLAYFRNRAPLDDSGMPKDRFSAEMPDATLATLKIQPSEPRDSAVYFCASGPNTGELFFGEGSRLTVL.

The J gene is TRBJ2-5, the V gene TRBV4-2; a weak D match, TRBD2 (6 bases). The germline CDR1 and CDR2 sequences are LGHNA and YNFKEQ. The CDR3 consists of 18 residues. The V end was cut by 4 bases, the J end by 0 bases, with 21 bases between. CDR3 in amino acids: CASSLGTGSHGYQETQYF. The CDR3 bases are TGTGCCAGCAGCCTTGGGACTGGGTCGCATGGGTACCAAGAGACCCAGTACTTC.

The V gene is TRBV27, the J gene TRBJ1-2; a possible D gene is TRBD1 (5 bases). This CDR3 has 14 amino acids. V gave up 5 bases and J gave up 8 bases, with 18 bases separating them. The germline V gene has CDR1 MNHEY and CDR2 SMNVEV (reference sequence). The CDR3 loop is CASSPRDGRRGYTF. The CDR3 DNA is TGTGCCAGCAGTCCCCGGGACGGACGTCGGGGCTACACCTTC.

In DNA form, the CDR3 reads TGTGCCAGCAGTGTGAGGGAGATGTATGAGCAGTTCTTC. Protein sequence: CASSVREMYEQFF. This sequence joins TRBV2 and TRBJ2-1; D possibly corresponds to TRBD2 (5 bases). V lost 4 bases and J lost 8, with 12 bases in between. Germline V gives CDR1 SNHLY, CDR2 FYNNEI. This CDR3 region has 13 residues.

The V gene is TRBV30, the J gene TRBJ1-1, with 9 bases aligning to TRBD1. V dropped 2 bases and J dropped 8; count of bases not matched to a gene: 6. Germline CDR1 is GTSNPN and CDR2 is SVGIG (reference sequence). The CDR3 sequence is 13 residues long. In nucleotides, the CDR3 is TGTGCCTGGAGTCGTGGACAGGGGAGAGAAGCTTTCTTT. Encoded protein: CAWSRGQGREAFF.

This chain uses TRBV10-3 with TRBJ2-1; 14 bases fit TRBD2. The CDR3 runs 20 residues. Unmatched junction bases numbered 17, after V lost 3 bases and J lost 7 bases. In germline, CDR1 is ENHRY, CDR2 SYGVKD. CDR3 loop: CAISETTGTSGSYVKNEQFF. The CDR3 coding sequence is TGTGCCATCAGTGAAACTACCGGGACTAGCGGGAGTTACGTGAAAAATGAGCAGTTCTTC.

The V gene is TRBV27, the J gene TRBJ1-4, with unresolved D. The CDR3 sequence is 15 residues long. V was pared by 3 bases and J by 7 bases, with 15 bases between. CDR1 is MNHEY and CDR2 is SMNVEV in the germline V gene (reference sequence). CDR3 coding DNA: TGTGCCAGCAGTTTCACAGCAAACCGAGGTGAAAAACTGTTTTTT. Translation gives CASSFTANRGEKLFF.

The CDR3 here is CSVDTRLAGQGAQYF. The CDR3 region has the DNA TGCAGCGTCGACACCAGACTAGCGGGTCAGGGCGCCCAGTACTTC. The gene calls are TRBV29-1 and TRBJ2-5, with TRBD2 matching over 10 bases. Unmatched junction bases numbered 16, after V lost 6 bases and J lost 9 bases. The CDR3 is 15 residues long. Germline lookup yields CDR1 SQVTM and CDR2 ANQGSEA.

The CDR3 sequence is CAISGTGGGGYTF. DNA for the CDR3: TGTGCCATCTCCGGGACAGGGGGTGGTGGCTACACCTTC. The chain is built from TRBV10-3 and TRBJ1-2; 11 bases align to TRBD1. CDR1 and CDR2 (germline): ENHRY, SYGVKD. This CDR3 comprises 13 residues. V shed 8 bases, J shed 7 bases, and the junction held 6 bases outside the gene matches.

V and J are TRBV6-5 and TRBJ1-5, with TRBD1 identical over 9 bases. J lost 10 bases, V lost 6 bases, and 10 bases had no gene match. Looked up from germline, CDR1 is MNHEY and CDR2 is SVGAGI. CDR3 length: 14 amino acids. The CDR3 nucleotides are TGTGCCAGCAGATCCCGGACAGGGGTCGTACCCCAGCATTTT. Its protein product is CASRSRTGVVPQHF.

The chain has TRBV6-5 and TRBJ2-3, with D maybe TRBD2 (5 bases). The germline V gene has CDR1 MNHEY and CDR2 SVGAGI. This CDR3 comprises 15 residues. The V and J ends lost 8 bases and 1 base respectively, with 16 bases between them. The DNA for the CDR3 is TGTGCCAGCGGGAGACCTGGGGTCGGCACAGATACGCAGTATTTT. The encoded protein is CASGRPGVGTDTQYF.